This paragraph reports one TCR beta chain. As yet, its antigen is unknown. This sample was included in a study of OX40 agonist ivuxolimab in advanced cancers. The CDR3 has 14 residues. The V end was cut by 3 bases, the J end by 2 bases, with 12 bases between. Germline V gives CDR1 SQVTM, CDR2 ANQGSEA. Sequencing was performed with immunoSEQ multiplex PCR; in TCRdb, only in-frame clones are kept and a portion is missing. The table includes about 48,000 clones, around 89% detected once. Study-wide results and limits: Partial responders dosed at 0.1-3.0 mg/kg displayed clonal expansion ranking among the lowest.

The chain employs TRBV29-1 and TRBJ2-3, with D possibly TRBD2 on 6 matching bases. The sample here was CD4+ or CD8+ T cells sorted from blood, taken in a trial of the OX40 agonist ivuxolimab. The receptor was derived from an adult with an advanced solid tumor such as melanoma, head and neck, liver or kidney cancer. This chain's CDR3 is CSVDGRGDTDTQYF. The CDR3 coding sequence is TGCAGCGTTGATGGGCGGGGTGACACAGATACGCAGTATTTT.